The 25 T cell receptor beta chains below come from one sample, sequenced in a study of response to subunit inactivated influenza vaccine. From the RT-PCR reads, TCRdb called clonotypes with MiXCR, one entry per CDR3 protein. The table shows 160,000 or so distinct CDR3 sequences, with approximately 10% occurring only once. Source: non-naive T cells sorted from PBMCs, taken roughly 6 weeks after vaccination. The source is a man aged 50 or older who received an inactivated influenza vaccine.

This clonotype was found many times. The chain joins TRBV20-1 to TRBJ2-7; TRBD2 agrees at 12 bases. The V and J ends lost 4 bases and 7 bases, in that order; junction bases with no gene match: 5. Germline lookup yields CDR1 DFQATT and CDR2 SNEGSKA (reference sequence). The CDR3 runs 13 residues. Here the CDR3 reads CSAIPSGRGEQYF. In DNA form, the CDR3 reads TGCAGTGCTATACCTAGCGGGAGGGGTGAGCAGTACTTC.

This clonotype was seen a handful of times. The rearrangement uses TRBV6-4 and TRBJ2-1; 8 nucleotides line up with TRBD2. This CDR3 comprises 14 residues. The germline V gene has CDR1 MRHNA and CDR2 SNTAGT. The J segment lost 7 bases and the V segment lost 6 bases, leaving 8 bases of the junction unmatched. The CDR3, as DNA: TGTGCCAGCAGCCCGGGACTAGGTTTTAATGAGCAGTTCTTC. This codes for CASSPGLGFNEQFF.

Notes on this clonotype: A much larger clonotype is one base distant, so this may be a read error. This chain links TRBV6-1 with TRBJ2-2; TRBD2 is a possible D gene (7 bases). The CDR3 loop spans 16 amino acids. The germline V and J ends were trimmed by 5 bases and 7 bases, with 20 bases remaining between them. Germline V gene lookup returns CDR1 MNHNS and CDR2 SASEGT. The CDR3 sequence: CASSRGATQLHGELFF. As DNA, the CDR3 is TGTGCCAGCAGTCGGGGGGCTACCCAACTTCACGGGGAGCTGTTTTTT.

This chain links TRBV2 with TRBJ2-7; no definite D call. This CDR3 is 13 amino acids long. The germline gives CDR1 SNHLY, CDR2 FYNNEI. The V and J ends lost 3 bases and 0 bases respectively, with 6 bases between them. The CDR3 sequence: CASSEASSYEQYF. In DNA, the CDR3 is TGTGCCAGCAGTGAGGCTAGCTCCTACGAGCAGTACTTC.

In this sample, this clonotype turned up many times. V gene TRBV7-8 combines with J gene TRBJ1-1, with unresolved D. The CDR3 runs to 15 residues. Germline V gene data show CDR1 as SGHVS and CDR2 as FQNEAQ. The germline V and J ends were trimmed by 1 base and 1 base, with 10 bases remaining between them. The CDR3 DNA is TGTGCCAGCAGCTTAGTGGAAGAAAGGAACACTGAAGCTTTCTTT. Protein sequence: CASSLVEERNTEAFF. The entire variable domain, with the rest obtained from reference TRBV7-8 and TRBJ1-1, is as follows: GAGVSQSPRYKVAKRGQDVALRCDPISGHVSLFWYQQALGQGPEFLTYFQNEAQLDKSGLPSDRFFAERPEGSVSTLKIQRTQQEDSAVYLCASSLVEERNTEAFFGQGTRLTVV.

This clonotype has just a few counts. The V call is TRBV11-3, the J call TRBJ2-3, with 9 bases matching TRBD1. V lost 3 bases, J lost 1 base, and 8 bases stayed unmatched. The CDR3 sequence is 17 residues long. The V gene's germline CDR1 is SGHNT and CDR2 YENEEA. For the CDR3, the DNA is TGTGCCAGCAGCTTCTACCGACAGGGGGATGGCACAGATACGCAGTATTTT. The encoded protein is CASSFYRQGDGTDTQYF.

The chain uses TRBV5-1 and TRBJ2-5; D perhaps matches TRBD2 (5 bases). The CDR3 is 13 residues long. The germline V gene encodes CDR1 SGHRS and CDR2 YFSETQ. V lost 2 bases and J 5 bases, leaving 10 bases between the germline ends. The CDR3 region has the DNA TGCGCCAGCAGCTTTGGCCCGGGGGAGACCCAGTACTTC. It codes for CASSFGPGETQYF.

This clonotype has only a few counts. This chain joins TRBV20-1 and TRBJ2-7; D ambiguous. The CDR3 has 11 residues. V gave up 6 bases and J gave up 6 bases, with 12 bases separating them. Germline V lookup: CDR1 DFQATT, CDR2 SNEGSKA (reference sequence). The CDR3 coding sequence is TGCAGTGCCCTTCGTGGGGTCGAGCAGTACTTC. It codes for CSALRGVEQYF.

This clonotype showed up just a few times. V gene TRBV29-1 combines with J gene TRBJ1-1; a weak D match, TRBD1 (6 bases). V lost 7 bases, J lost 1 base, and 16 bases lay in between. Germline lookup yields CDR1 SQVTM and CDR2 ANQGSEA. This CDR3 is 14 amino acids long. In DNA form, the CDR3 reads TGCAGCGCTAAGCCGGGACACCAGAACACTGAAGCTTTCTTT. This codes for CSAKPGHQNTEAFF.

The chain joins TRBV7-2 to TRBJ2-5, with unresolved D. Trimming took off 5 bases at V and 6 bases at J, with 13 bases between the two ends. The CDR3 spans 13 residues. CDR1 is SGHTA, CDR2 FQGNSA, per germline. Written as DNA, the CDR3 is TGTGCCAGCAGCCCCTCTAATCGACAGACCCAGTACTTC. Protein product: CASSPSNRQTQYF.

In its sample, this clonotype was seen a few times. V and J are TRBV20-1 and TRBJ2-7, with no clear D. Germline V gene sequence: CDR1 DFQATT, CDR2 SNEGSKA (reference sequence). The CDR3 runs to 14 residues. The V end was cut by 1 base, the J end by 6 bases, with 16 bases between. In DNA, the CDR3 is TGCAGTGCTAGAGCTCCGGTCGCCACCCCCGAGCAGTACTTC. Its translation: CSARAPVATPEQYF.

This clonotype has more than one count but fewer than ten. The chain is built from TRBV20-1 and TRBJ1-6; perhaps TRBD1 as D (5 bases). Trimming stripped 0 bases from V and 8 bases from J, with 11 bases between. Looked up from germline, CDR1 is DFQATT and CDR2 is SNEGSKA (reference sequence). The CDR3 is 14 residues long. CDR3 residues: CSARDGTWDSPLHF. CDR3 coding DNA: TGCAGTGCTAGAGACGGGACTTGGGATTCACCCCTCCACTTT.

This clonotype has a count of ten or more. The rearrangement links TRBV5-1 to TRBJ2-5; 14 bases are a match to TRBD2. CDR1 SGHRS and CDR2 YFSETQ come from the germline V gene. J gave up 1 base and V 5 bases, and 4 bases lay outside the gene matches. CDR3 length: 16 residues. The CDR3 coding sequence is TGCGCCAGCAGTTGGGGGACTAGCGGGGGCCAAGAGACCCAGTACTTC. Protein: CASSWGTSGGQETQYF.

In its sample, this clonotype was seen many times. The CDR3 DNA sequence: TGTGCCAGCAGCTTTTCGGGGAGCCCAACAGATACGCAGTATTTT. Translated, it gives CASSFSGSPTDTQYF. The rearrangement links TRBV5-5 to TRBJ2-3; D perhaps matches TRBD2 (5 bases). The CDR3 covers 15 residues. Germline V gene sequence: CDR1 SGHKS, CDR2 YYEKEE (reference sequence). Trimming cost V 2 bases and J 3 bases, with 13 bases left between them.

This clonotype was picked up a small number of times. The CDR3 loop reads CASSQNDRGRGYTF. The CDR3 DNA reads as TGCGCCAGCAGCCAAAATGATCGGGGTCGTGGCTACACCTTC. V gene TRBV4-1 combines with J gene TRBJ1-2; no clear D gene. The CDR3 contains 14 residues. The V end was cut by 2 bases, the J end by 7 bases, with 14 bases between. The germline V gene has CDR1 MGHRA and CDR2 YSYEKL.

This clonotype was seen at least ten times. This chain connects TRBV10-3 to TRBJ2-1; TRBD2 aligns across 10 bases. Germline V gene sequence: CDR1 ENHRY, CDR2 SYGVKD. V lost 10 bases, J lost 0 bases, and 12 bases stayed unmatched. This CDR3 has 17 residues. The CDR3 here is CATGGSGRALSYNEQFF. CDR3 sequence (DNA): TGTGCCACCGGAGGCAGCGGGAGGGCCCTCTCCTACAATGAGCAGTTCTTC.

This sequence joins TRBV11-2 and TRBJ2-5; 10 nucleotides line up with TRBD2. V was pared by 4 bases and J by 2 bases, with 7 bases of the junction left unmatched. The CDR3 is 16 amino acids. From germline, CDR1 is SGHAT and CDR2 FQNNGV. The DNA for the CDR3 is TGTGCCAGCAGCTACCGACTAGCGGGTGATCAAGAGACCCAGTACTTC. Translation: CASSYRLAGDQETQYF.

This clonotype was seen ten or more times. The chain's CDR3 is CASRTRLTGIGGYTF. The CDR3 DNA follows: TGTGCCAGCAGGACTCGACTGACAGGGATAGGCGGCTACACCTTC. The chain uses TRBV6-2 or TRBV6-3 and TRBJ1-2; 7 nucleotides match TRBD1. Germline CDR1 reads MNHEY; CDR2 reads SVGEGT. V lost 6 bases, J lost 8 bases, and 15 bases stayed unmatched. This CDR3 is built from 15 residues.

This clonotype was counted ten times or more. The rearrangement uses TRBV28 and TRBJ2-3; the D gene is possibly TRBD1 (5 bases). V was cut by 7 bases and J by 6 bases, with 11 bases left in between. Germline values: CDR1 MDHEN, CDR2 SYDVKM. The CDR3 runs to 12 residues. The CDR3 nucleotides read TGTGCCAGCAAAAAACAGGTGGATACGCAGTATTTT. It yields the protein CASKKQVDTQYF.

This clonotype was found a few times. This rearrangement joins TRBV7-9 to TRBJ2-2, with D perhaps given as TRBD1 or TRBD2 (6 bases each). CDR3 length: 14 residues. V lost 5 bases, J lost 4 bases, and 11 bases lay in between. Germline CDR1 reads SEHNR; CDR2 reads FQNEAQ (reference sequence). The CDR3 protein is CASSRGESTGELFF. DNA for the CDR3: TGTGCCAGCAGCAGGGGGGAAAGCACCGGGGAGCTGTTTTTT.

This chain connects TRBV2 to TRBJ2-2; D might be TRBD1 (6 bases). The CDR3 contains 13 residues. The V end lost 7 bases, the J end lost 6 bases, and 12 bases lay between the germline ends. Germline lookup yields CDR1 SNHLY and CDR2 FYNNEI. The CDR3 DNA reads TGTGCCAGCACCCCACAGGGTTCCGGGGAGCTGTTTTTT. Translation gives CASTPQGSGELFF.

This chain connects TRBV7-8 to TRBJ2-2; D tentatively reads TRBD1 or TRBD2 (5 bases each). V was cut by 4 bases and J by 1 base, with 13 bases left in between. CDR1 and CDR2 (germline): SGHVS, FQNEAQ. This CDR3 spans 16 amino acids. The CDR3 protein is CASSSTGTVNTGELFF. The DNA for the CDR3 is TGTGCCAGCAGCTCGACCGGGACGGTGAACACCGGGGAGCTGTTTTTT. Complete variable domain (other parts from reference TRBV7-8 and TRBJ2-2): GAGVSQSPRYKVAKRGQDVALRCDPISGHVSLFWYQQALGQGPEFLTYFQNEAQLDKSGLPSDRFFAERPEGSVSTLKIQRTQQEDSAVYLCASSSTGTVNTGELFFGEGSRLTVL.

This clonotype occurred a few times. The CDR3 nucleotides are TGTGCCAGCAGCCAACAGGGGGCGCCTGGCTACACCTTC. Protein product: CASSQQGAPGYTF. The chain joins TRBV11-2 to TRBJ1-2; 9 bases agree with TRBD1. Germline V gene data show CDR1 as SGHAT and CDR2 as FQNNGV. V shed 5 bases and J 7 bases; nucleotides not matched to a gene: 5. CDR3 length equals 13 residues.

The CDR3 DNA is TGTGCCAGCAGCTTGACCTCTAGCGGGAGTCCCTGGGAGACCCAGTACTTC. Protein product: CASSLTSSGSPWETQYF. This sequence joins TRBV5-8 and TRBJ2-5, with 10 bases lining up with TRBD2. The length of the CDR3 is 17 residues. Germline V gives CDR1 SGHTS, CDR2 YDEGEE. Trimming took 1 base from V and 5 from J; bases not matched to a gene: 11.

The table lists this clonotype with many counts. This chain connects TRBV2 to TRBJ2-2; 9 bases agree with TRBD2. Germline assignment: CDR1 SNHLY and CDR2 FYNNEI. V shed 7 bases and J 0 bases; nucleotides not matched to a gene: 3. This CDR3 has 15 amino acids. The DNA for the CDR3 is TGTGCCAGCAAAAGGACTAGCGCGAACACCGGGGAGCTGTTTTTT. It specifies CASKRTSANTGELFF.